Listed below are T cell receptor beta chains from one sample, sequenced in a study of Graves' ophthalmopathy and Graves' hyperthyroidism. TCRdb called the multiplex PCR reads again in MiXCR, with one record for every CDR3 protein. The sample contains about 480,000 distinct CDR3 sequences, around 15% of which appear only once. Sequenced input: blood. Every receptor here comes from a woman between 25 and 40 years old with Graves' ophthalmopathy. The CDR3 runs from the conserved cysteine through the conserved F or W. The order of the fields is CDR3 length, D gene, J gene, clone size, V gene, CDR3 protein, CDR3 DNA. D genes are given only for firm matches. Clone size is given for some rows only: seen once, a few or many times, or a class if the clone is expanded.

>16|TRBD1|TRBJ2-2|many|TRBV7-2
CASSLAGQGNTGELFF
TGTGCCAGCAGCTTAGCGGGACAGGGGAACACCGGGGAGCTGTTTTTT
>15|TRBD2|TRBJ2-7|many|TRBV28
CASSLLGGGNYEQYF
TGTGCCAGCAGTCTCCTGGGCGGGGGGAACTACGAGCAGTACTTC
>16|TRBD1|TRBJ2-7|many|TRBV12-3/TRBV12-4
CASSHPEDRKIVEQYF
TGTGCCAGCAGTCACCCTGAGGACAGGAAAATTGTCGAGCAGTACTTC
>17|TRBD1|TRBJ2-5|many|TRBV7-2
CASSLVPRGNLGETQYF
TGTGCCAGCAGCTTAGTCCCCAGGGGGAATCTGGGGGAGACCCAGTACTTC
>16|TRBD1|TRBJ2-4|.|TRBV20-1
CSARDGTGGRKNIKYF
TGCAGTGCTAGAGATGGGACAGGGGGCCGGAAAAACATTAAGTACTTC
>12|.|TRBJ1-2|many|TRBV6-1
CATRDQYYGYTF
TGTGCCACGCGGGACCAGTACTATGGCTACACCTTC
>16|.|TRBJ1-5|many|TRBV6-1
CASSEAAGIGNQPQHF
TGTGCCAGCAGTGAAGCTGCAGGGATTGGCAATCAGCCCCAGCATTTT
>13|.|TRBJ1-2|few|TRBV18
CASSPLGGAGYTF
TGTGCCAGCTCACCACTCGGAGGGGCTGGCTACACCTTC
>15|.|TRBJ2-4|many|TRBV5-1
CASSPEALAKNIQYF
TGCGCCAGCAGCCCAGAGGCACTAGCCAAAAACATTCAGTACTTC
>14|.|TRBJ2-2|many|TRBV6-1
CASRFGSDTGELFF
TGTGCCAGCAGGTTCGGGAGCGACACCGGGGAGCTGTTTTTT
>14|TRBD1|TRBJ1-5|many|TRBV7-8
CASSLDRENQPQHF
TGTGCCAGCAGCTTGGACAGGGAAAATCAGCCCCAGCATTTT
>14|.|TRBJ1-2|.|TRBV27
CASSLYGHTYGYTF
TGTGCCAGCAGTTTATACGGACACACCTATGGCTACACCTTC
>15|.|TRBJ1-5|few|TRBV2
CASSQNRKLGQPQHF
TGTGCCAGCAGCCAAAACAGGAAATTGGGTCAGCCCCAGCATTTT
>16|.|TRBJ1-5|many|TRBV12-3/TRBV12-4
CASSLSPGASNQPQHF
TGTGCCAGCAGTTTAAGTCCAGGAGCTAGCAATCAGCCCCAGCATTTT
>15|.|TRBJ2-2|many|TRBV4-1
CASSPSPGNTGELFF
TGCGCCAGCAGCCCCTCGCCGGGGAACACCGGGGAGCTGTTTTTT
>19|TRBD1|TRBJ1-1|many|TRBV11-1
CASSGLNGQGERGLPEAFF
TGTGCCAGCAGCGGTCTAAACGGACAGGGGGAAAGAGGTCTTCCTGAAGCTTTCTTT
>13|.|TRBJ2-5|.|TRBV3-1
CVSSQVGGETQYF
TGTGTCAGCAGCCAAGTAGGGGGGGAGACCCAGTACTTC
>11|.|TRBJ1-2|many|TRBV29-1
CSVGSAGGYTF
TGCAGCGTTGGGTCCGCTGGCGGCTACACCTTC
>16|TRBD2|TRBJ2-2|once|TRBV27
CATSVEAGGRTGELFF
TGTGCCACCTCGGTCGAAGCGGGAGGACGTACCGGGGAGCTGTTTTTT
>16|.|TRBJ1-1|many|TRBV4-2
CASSQAPGQGSAEAFF
TGTGCCAGCAGCCAAGCCCCAGGGCAGGGGTCCGCTGAAGCTTTCTTT
>14|.|TRBJ1-1|.|TRBV7-9
CASSPRGFHPEAFF
TGTGCCAGCAGCCCGCGGGGATTTCATCCTGAAGCTTTCTTT
>14|.|TRBJ1-1|many|TRBV12-3/TRBV12-4
CASSFRGADTEAFF
TGTGCCAGCAGTTTTCGGGGGGCGGACACTGAAGCTTTCTTT
>12|.|TRBJ1-1|many|TRBV7-9
CASSLTDTEAFF
TGTGCCAGCAGCTTAACTGACACTGAAGCTTTCTTT
>18|.|TRBJ2-7|many|TRBV6-1
CASSEADFYGKSSYEQYF
TGTGCCAGCAGTGAAGCGGACTTTTACGGGAAGAGCTCCTACGAGCAGTACTTC
>17|TRBD1|TRBJ1-5|few|TRBV27
CASTLLGTGGTHQPQHF
TGTGCCAGCACCTTATTAGGGACAGGGGGTACCCATCAGCCCCAGCATTTT
>11|.|TRBJ2-2|.|TRBV20-1
CSASWTGELFF
TGCAGTGCTAGCTGGACCGGGGAGCTGTTTTTT
>15|.|TRBJ1-2|many|TRBV6-1
CASTERGRPNYGYTF
TGTGCCAGCACCGAAAGGGGCAGACCTAACTATGGCTACACCTTC
>15|.|TRBJ1-6|many|TRBV30
CAWSASGHRNSPLHF
TGTGCCTGGAGTGCCTCGGGGCATCGTAATTCACCCCTCCACTTT
>15|.|TRBJ1-3|.|TRBV18
CASSPDRHSGNTIYF
TGTGCCAGCTCACCCGACAGGCACTCTGGAAACACCATATATTTT
>11|.|TRBJ2-7|many|TRBV5-6
CASSKDYEQYF
TGTGCCAGCAGCAAGGACTACGAGCAGTACTTC
>15|TRBD2|TRBJ2-7|.|TRBV29-1
CSAAGLAEISYEQYF
TGCAGCGCCGCGGGACTAGCGGAAATCTCCTACGAGCAGTACTTC
>17|TRBD1|TRBJ2-7|few|TRBV4-1
CASSRVPGGTGAGEQYF
TGCGCCAGCAGCCGCGTCCCGGGAGGGACAGGGGCGGGGGAGCAGTACTTC
>13|.|TRBJ1-2|many|TRBV28
CASSDDVFYGYTF
TGTGCCAGCAGCGACGATGTTTTCTATGGCTACACCTTC
>15|.|TRBJ1-2|few|TRBV30
CAWSPIGRGSVGYTF
TGTGCCTGGAGTCCCATTGGACGGGGATCTGTTGGCTACACCTTC
>15|TRBD1|TRBJ1-3|.|TRBV19
CASSTQGARGNTIYF
TGTGCCAGTAGTACCCAGGGGGCGAGAGGAAACACCATATATTTT
>12|.|TRBJ2-7|many|TRBV6-1
CASSELLREQYF
TGTGCCAGCAGTGAATTGTTGCGCGAGCAGTACTTC
>15|.|TRBJ1-5|many|TRBV6-5
CASSSDQGLAQPQHF
TGTGCCAGCAGTTCCGACCAGGGGTTGGCTCAGCCCCAGCATTTT
>14|.|TRBJ1-3|many|TRBV3-1
CASSRDVSGNTIYF
TGTGCCAGCAGCCGGGATGTCTCTGGAAACACCATATATTTT
>15|.|TRBJ2-2|.|TRBV6-5
CASSYSSRGGGELFF
TGTGCCAGCAGTTACTCTAGCAGGGGAGGCGGGGAGCTGTTTTTT
>14|TRBD1|TRBJ1-1|.|TRBV12-3/TRBV12-4
CASSLTGGRTEAFF
TGTGCCAGCAGTCTGACAGGGGGAAGGACTGAAGCTTTCTTT
>16|.|TRBJ2-6|many|TRBV6-2/TRBV6-3
CASSSTGHSGANVLTF
TGTGCCAGCAGTTCCACGGGACACTCTGGGGCCAACGTCCTGACTTTC
>13|.|TRBJ1-6|many|TRBV4-1
CASSLVYNSPLHF
TGCGCCAGCAGCCTCGTCTATAATTCACCCCTCCACTTT
>14|TRBD2|TRBJ2-4|many|TRBV27
CASSTLAGRNIQYF
TGTGCCAGCAGTACTCTAGCGGGGAGAAACATTCAGTACTTC
>16|.|TRBJ1-6|many|TRBV27
CASKDLNRGDNSPLHF
TGTGCCAGCAAAGACTTAAATCGGGGAGATAATTCACCCCTCCACTTT
>13|.|TRBJ2-5|.|TRBV5-1
CASSPQGFETQYF
TGCGCCAGCAGCCCTCAGGGTTTCGAGACCCAGTACTTC
>13|.|TRBJ2-5|many|TRBV27
CASSHDSGETQYF
TGTGCCAGCAGCCATGACAGCGGCGAGACCCAGTACTTC
>15|TRBD2|TRBJ2-2|.|TRBV5-1
CASSMTSGGTGELFF
TGCGCCAGCAGCATGACTAGCGGGGGTACCGGGGAGCTGTTTTTT
>14|.|TRBJ1-5|.|TRBV6-1
CASSAQTDNQPQHF
TGTGCCAGCAGTGCTCAGACGGATAATCAGCCCCAGCATTTT
>17|.|TRBJ2-2|many|TRBV24-1
CATSDYPQGRDTGELFF
TGTGCCACCAGTGATTACCCCCAGGGGAGGGACACCGGGGAGCTGTTTTTT
>15|.|TRBJ2-2|.|TRBV6-1
CASSEMGRGTGELFF
TGTGCCAGCAGTGAAATGGGACGTGGGACCGGGGAGCTGTTTTTT
>17|.|TRBJ1-1|.|TRBV19
CASSMGPGRSMDTEAFF
TGTGCCAGTAGTATGGGACCCGGGCGGTCCATGGACACTGAAGCTTTCTTT
>14|TRBD1|TRBJ1-1|many|TRBV6-1
CASRKQGASTEAFF
TGTGCCAGCAGGAAACAGGGGGCGAGCACTGAAGCTTTCTTT
>12|TRBD1|TRBJ2-7|many|TRBV6-1
CATLGQDAEQYF
TGTGCCACCTTAGGACAGGACGCCGAGCAGTACTTC
>13|.|TRBJ1-6|few|TRBV6-1
CASSAITGSPLHF
TGTGCCAGCAGCGCCATCACGGGCTCACCCCTCCACTTT
>15|TRBD1|TRBJ1-5|many|TRBV19
CASSILQGASQPQHF
TGTGCCAGTAGTATATTACAGGGGGCGAGTCAGCCCCAGCATTTT
>18|TRBD1|TRBJ1-5|many|TRBV6-2/TRBV6-3
CASSYESGTGAFNQPQHF
TGTGCCAGCAGTTACGAATCCGGGACAGGGGCATTCAATCAGCCCCAGCATTTT
>13|.|TRBJ2-7|few|TRBV5-5
CASSTNRAGEQYF
TGTGCCAGCAGCACCAACCGGGCTGGCGAGCAGTACTTC
>13|.|TRBJ1-1|many|TRBV12-3/TRBV12-4
CASSGKADTEAFF
TGTGCCAGCAGTGGAAAGGCAGACACTGAAGCTTTCTTT
>16|TRBD2|TRBJ2-5|many|TRBV12-3/TRBV12-4
CASSPHGGGRQETQYF
TGTGCCAGCAGTCCCCATGGGGGGGGAAGGCAAGAGACCCAGTACTTC
>12|.|TRBJ1-1|many|TRBV24-1
CATSDNYSGAFF
TGTGCCACCAGTGATAACTACTCCGGAGCTTTCTTT